This T cell receptor beta chain appears in the sequencing data of a study of cytomegalovirus exposure and HLA in healthy donors. In the study overall: Ancestry clustering placed roughly four fifths of 300 to 400 genotyped donors in the Caucasian-associated cluster.

Of note for this clone: Its antigen is as yet unknown.

Overall study results and limits: In a later analysis, TCR beta V- and J-gene trimming showed a link to a missense DCLRE1C variant. Most TCR sequences were seen very rarely across donors, but some public TCRs occurred in many. The majority of CMV-associated TCR beta chains were reported as apparently HLA-restricted in a later analysis.

Vbeta (60) and Jbeta (13) primers were used in the PCR. The method was immunoSEQ multiplex PCR; TCRdb's version includes in-frame clones alone and lacks a portion of them. The table has fewer than 250,000 clones, around 87% seen once. Germline lookup yields CDR1 SGHTA and CDR2 FQGNSA. The CDR3 is made up of 15 amino acids. The V end lost 2 bases, the J end lost 6 bases, and 13 bases lay between the germline ends. The origin of this receptor is a woman aged 18-29 years in good health and CMV-seronegative. V usage is TRBV7-2 and J usage is TRBJ2-2, with TRBD1 as a possible D gene (5 bases). The specimen sequenced was PBMCs. CDR3 sequence: CASSLLRRGPGELFF. The CDR3 coding sequence is TGTGCCAGCAGCTTACTCCGAAGGGGTCCCGGGGAGCTGTTTTTT.